These 27 T cell receptor beta chains originate from one sample sequenced in a study of blood T cell repertoires in COVID-19 (dated by TCRdb to 2018 to 2021). The protocol used for the library was the immunoSEQ multiplex PCR assay. TCRdb stores this immuneACCESS table with in-frame sequences only. Part of the clones is absent; in the studies checked, under half of the shortfall reflects unresolved V genes, and no reason is known for the rest. The sample table lists under 150,000 clones, about 85% of them with a count of one. The top ten constitute more than 3% of the sample. The sequenced sample consisted of peripheral blood. All receptors derive from a man aged 35-49 years with acute or convalescent COVID-19.

CDR3 in DNA: TGTGCCAGTAGTTGGGGGTCGCGGGGAGAGACCCAGTACTTC. This translates into CASSWGSRGETQYF. V gene TRBV19 combines with J gene TRBJ2-5; tentatively, D is TRBD2 (6 bases). Germline V gives CDR1 LNHDA, CDR2 SQIVND (reference sequence). V gave up 5 bases and J gave up 4 bases, with 14 bases separating them. The CDR3 has 14 amino acids.

This chain connects TRBV6-5 to TRBJ2-3, with TRBD1 matching over 8 bases. V gave up 6 bases and J gave up 2 bases; unmatched junction bases: 4. Germline V gene data show CDR1 as MNHEY and CDR2 as SVGAGI. The CDR3 is 14 residues long. CDR3 nucleotides: TGTGCCAGCAGCTGGGACAGGCACACAGATACGCAGTATTTT. Its protein is CASSWDRHTDTQYF.

The chain carries TRBV6-2 or TRBV6-3 and TRBJ1-2, with TRBD1 as a possible D gene (5 bases). This CDR3 has 13 amino acids. Germline CDR1 reads MNHEY; CDR2 reads SVGEGT. V lost 5 bases and J lost 2, with 9 bases in between. The CDR3 DNA is TGTGCCAGCAGTCCGACAGCAAACTATGGCTACACCTTC. Translation gives CASSPTANYGYTF.

This chain uses TRBV14 with TRBJ1-2; no firm D call. The germline V and J ends were trimmed by 0 bases and 6 bases, with 14 bases remaining between them. Germline V gives CDR1 SGHDN, CDR2 FVKESK. The CDR3 sequence is 15 residues long. The CDR3 protein is CASSQDLRTRNGYTF. Written as DNA, the CDR3 is TGTGCCAGCAGCCAAGATTTGCGAACGAGGAATGGCTACACCTTC.

The V gene is TRBV10-3, the J gene TRBJ2-5, with 14 bases matching TRBD2. Germline V lookup: CDR1 ENHRY, CDR2 SYGVKD. The CDR3 has 16 residues. Losses at the gene ends were 4 bases for V and 2 bases for J; bases not matched to a gene: 3. Here the CDR3 reads CAISGTSGGPQETQYF. The CDR3 bases are TGTGCCATCAGTGGGACTAGCGGGGGGCCTCAAGAGACCCAGTACTTC.

The V call is TRBV6-2 or TRBV6-3, the J call TRBJ2-5; possibly TRBD1 for D (6 bases). Germline values: CDR1 MNHEY, CDR2 SVGEGT. V was cut by 2 bases and J by 0 bases, with 13 bases left in between. CDR3 length equals 16 residues. The CDR3 loop is CASSYRDTFYQETQYF. The CDR3 coding sequence is TGTGCCAGCAGTTACCGGGACACTTTCTACCAAGAGACCCAGTACTTC.

The chain combines TRBV30 with TRBJ1-1; 9 bases fit TRBD1. The V and J ends lost 4 bases and 3 bases, in that order; junction bases with no gene match: 6. Germline V lookup: CDR1 GTSNPN, CDR2 SVGIG (reference sequence). CDR3 length equals 14 residues. The DNA for the CDR3 is TGTGCCTGGAACAGGGGGCGCTTTTACACTGAAGCTTTCTTT. Translated, it gives CAWNRGRFYTEAFF. Full variable domain (remainder filled in from reference TRBV30 and TRBJ1-1): SQTIHQWPATLVQPVGSPLSLECTVEGTSNPNLYWYRQAAGRGLQLLFYSVGIGQISSEVPQNLSASRPQDRQFILSSKKLLLSDSGFYLCAWNRGRFYTEAFFGQGTRLTVV.

The V and J genes are TRBV3-1 (or the pseudogene TRBV3-2) and TRBJ1-4; 7 bases map to TRBD1. Losses at the gene ends were 3 bases for V and 5 bases for J; bases not matched to a gene: 21. Germline loops: CDR1 LGHDT, CDR2 YNNKEL (reference sequence). This CDR3 is built from 20 residues. DNA of the CDR3: TGTGCCAGCAGCCACCTGTATTTGAACGAGGGGACAGTACTAAATGAAAAACTGTTTTTT. Translating gives CASSHLYLNEGTVLNEKLFF.

The chain employs TRBV6-5 and TRBJ2-6, with D possibly TRBD1 on 6 matching bases. The CDR3 length is 16 residues. The V gene's germline CDR1 is MNHEY and CDR2 SVGAGI. Trimming pared 3 bases from V and 0 bases from J, leaving 9 bases between. CDR3 amino acids: CASSYAGASGANVLTF. In DNA, the CDR3 is TGTGCCAGCAGTTATGCAGGGGCCTCTGGGGCCAACGTCCTGACTTTC.

The chain has TRBV18 and TRBJ1-5; D remains unclear. V was cut by 2 bases and J by 7 bases, with 9 bases left in between. This CDR3 is 13 amino acids long. Germline CDR1 reads KGHSH; CDR2 reads LQKENI. CDR3 sequence (DNA): TGTGCCAGCTCACCAGGAGCGGAACAGCCCCAGCATTTT. Its translation is CASSPGAEQPQHF.

The chain recombines TRBV29-1 with TRBJ1-1, with 8 positions matching TRBD1. Germline V gene data show CDR1 as SQVTM and CDR2 as ANQGSEA. Trimming cost V 2 bases and J 7 bases; bases outside gene matches: 15. The CDR3 contains 16 residues. The CDR3 DNA is TGCAGCGTTGAAAATAGCGTCAGGGGGCCGGTTAGTGAAGCTTTCTTT. Amino acids: CSVENSVRGPVSEAFF.

The chain has TRBV4-2 and TRBJ1-3; D uncertain. The germline V gene encodes CDR1 LGHNA and CDR2 YNFKEQ. V shed 0 bases and J shed 0 bases, with 9 bases lying between them. The CDR3 contains 16 residues. The CDR3 DNA follows: TGTGCCAGCAGCCAAGATAGCCTAATCTCTGGAAACACCATATATTTT. Amino acids: CASSQDSLISGNTIYF.

This chain links TRBV3-1 (or the pseudogene TRBV3-2) with TRBJ2-3; 7 bases are shared with TRBD2. CDR3 length equals 17 residues. V was pared by 0 bases and J by 3 bases, with 9 bases of the junction left unmatched. CDR1 is LGHDT, CDR2 YNNKEL, per germline (reference sequence). CDR3 sequence reads: CASSQDRPAGFTDTQYF. CDR3 in DNA: TGTGCCAGCAGCCAAGATCGACCAGCGGGGTTTACAGATACGCAGTATTTT.

The chain uses TRBV11-2 and TRBJ1-2; D might be TRBD1 (5 bases). The CDR3 contains 13 residues. The V end was cut by 5 bases, the J end by 4 bases, with 11 bases between. The germline V gene has CDR1 SGHAT and CDR2 FQNNGV. CDR3 in amino acids: CASSPQVSYGYTF. The CDR3 nucleotides read TGTGCCAGCAGCCCACAGGTGTCCTATGGCTACACCTTC.

This sequence joins TRBV18 and TRBJ1-6; D uncertain. The V gene's germline CDR1 is KGHSH and CDR2 LQKENI. This CDR3 has 14 residues. V lost 2 bases, J lost 5 bases, and 7 bases lay in between. The CDR3 reads CASSPDKDNSPLHF. The CDR3 bases are TGTGCCAGCTCACCAGACAAGGATAATTCACCCCTCCACTTT.

V gene TRBV4-3 combines with J gene TRBJ2-4, with 7 bases identical to TRBD2. From germline, CDR1 is LGHNA and CDR2 YSLEER. The CDR3 runs 13 residues. V shed 0 bases, J shed 11 bases, and the junction held 4 bases outside the gene matches. CDR3 DNA sequence: TGCGCCAGCAGCCAAGATGTCAGCGGGGTTCAGTACTTC. This encodes CASSQDVSGVQYF.

A few counts support this clone. The chain joins TRBV3-1 (or the pseudogene TRBV3-2) to TRBJ2-7; no clear D gene. V was shortened by 3 bases and J by 3 bases, with 6 bases between the two germline ends. The germline V gene has CDR1 LGHDT and CDR2 YNNKEL (reference sequence). The CDR3 is made up of 12 amino acids. Here the CDR3 DNA reads TGTGCCAGCAGCCAGAGTCTCTACGAGCAGTACTTC. Protein sequence: CASSQSLYEQYF.

The chain has TRBV6-1 and TRBJ2-2; tentatively, D is TRBD2 (5 bases). The germline CDR1 and CDR2 sequences are MNHNS and SASEGT. V gave up 2 bases and J gave up 6 bases, with 13 bases separating them. The CDR3 totals 15 residues. CDR3 sequence reads: CASSERTGSSGELFF. DNA of the CDR3: TGTGCCAGCAGTGAACGGACGGGGTCTTCCGGGGAGCTGTTTTTT.

The chain has TRBV3-1 (or the pseudogene TRBV3-2) and TRBJ1-1; no clear D gene. The CDR3 runs 14 residues. Trimming shortened V by 2 bases and J by 1 base, and 8 bases separated the two germline ends. Germline-derived CDR1 and CDR2 are LGHDT and YNNKEL (reference sequence). The CDR3, as DNA: TGTGCCAGCAGCCAATGGAGTCAGAACACTGAAGCTTTCTTT. Residues: CASSQWSQNTEAFF.

This rearrangement joins TRBV6-5 to TRBJ2-5, with D perhaps matching TRBD2 (5 bases). The V gene lost 9 bases and the J gene lost 7 bases, with 9 bases spanning the gap. This CDR3 region has 10 residues. The germline V gene has CDR1 MNHEY and CDR2 SVGAGI. Here the CDR3 reads CARCEGTQYF. In DNA, the CDR3 is TGTGCCAGATGTGAGGGGACCCAGTACTTC.

V usage is TRBV2 and J usage is TRBJ1-6, with TRBD1 as a possible D gene (5 bases). Germline-derived CDR1 and CDR2 are SNHLY and FYNNEI. With 2 bases removed from V and 10 bases from J, the gap between germline ends came to 12 bases. This CDR3 is built from 14 residues. CDR3 sequence: CASSETPGISPLHF. CDR3 bases: TGTGCCAGCAGTGAAACCCCAGGGATCTCACCCCTCCACTTT.

The V gene is TRBV7-8, the J gene TRBJ2-1; D perhaps matches TRBD1 (5 bases). This CDR3 contains 14 residues. The germline V gene encodes CDR1 SGHVS and CDR2 FQNEAQ. V was pared by 3 bases and J by 1 base, with 7 bases between. The CDR3 DNA sequence: TGTGCCAGCAGCTTCCAGGGATCCTACAATGAGCAGTTCTTC. Protein product: CASSFQGSYNEQFF. Filled out from reference TRBV7-8 and TRBJ2-1, the complete variable domain reads GAGVSQSPRYKVAKRGQDVALRCDPISGHVSLFWYQQALGQGPEFLTYFQNEAQLDKSGLPSDRFFAERPEGSVSTLKIQRTQQEDSAVYLCASSFQGSYNEQFFGPGTRLTVL.

This chain links TRBV19 with TRBJ1-2, with 7 nucleotides matching TRBD1. Unmatched junction bases numbered 5, after V lost 3 bases and J lost 4 bases. CDR1 and CDR2 (germline): LNHDA, SQIVND (reference sequence). The CDR3 covers 14 residues. CDR3 sequence reads: CASSIGGQVYGYTF. The DNA of the CDR3 is TGTGCCAGTAGTATTGGAGGACAGGTCTATGGCTACACCTTC.

The CDR3 sequence: CASSPKGQGSDEQYF. DNA for the CDR3: TGTGCCAGCAGCCCAAAAGGACAGGGGTCCGACGAGCAGTACTTC. V usage is TRBV7-9 and J usage is TRBJ2-7; 9 positions agree with TRBD1. Per the germline V gene, CDR1 is SEHNR and CDR2 is FQNEAQ (reference sequence). Trimming took 5 bases from V and 5 from J; bases not matched to a gene: 10. The CDR3 is 15 residues long.

This chain links TRBV19 with TRBJ1-6; 9 positions agree with TRBD1. V shed 6 bases, J shed 7 bases, and the junction held 10 bases outside the gene matches. Germline lookup yields CDR1 LNHDA and CDR2 SQIVND (reference sequence). There are 16 residues in the CDR3. CDR3 nucleotides: TGTGCCAGTAGAAGTTATGGGACAGGGAGGAATTCACCCCTCCACTTT. It codes for CASRSYGTGRNSPLHF. Based on the CDR3 plus reference TRBV19 and TRBJ1-6, the full variable domain is DGGITQSPKYLFRKEGQNVTLSCEQNLNHDAMYWYRQDPGQGLRLIYYSQIVNDFQKGDIAEGYSVSREKKESFPLTVTSAQKNPTAFYLCASRSYGTGRNSPLHFGNGTRLTVT.

This chain uses TRBV9 with TRBJ1-6, with 7 bases that match TRBD1. The CDR3 contains 14 residues. V was pared by 3 bases and J by 10 bases, with 7 bases of the junction left unmatched. The germline gives CDR1 SGDLS, CDR2 YYNGEE. CDR3 in DNA: TGTGCCAGCAGCGCAACAGGGGTCGGCTCACCCCTCCACTTT. The encoded protein is CASSATGVGSPLHF.

This chain uses TRBV9 with TRBJ1-1, with TRBD1 as a possible D gene (5 bases). V shed 2 bases and J shed 1 base, with 12 bases lying between them. CDR1 is SGDLS and CDR2 is YYNGEE in the germline V gene. This CDR3 is 15 amino acids long. This CDR3 reads CASSVTGLTNTEAFF. CDR3 nucleotides: TGTGCCAGCAGCGTGACGGGACTTACGAACACTGAAGCTTTCTTT.